The next 29 T cell receptor beta chains were all read from a single sample in a study of blood T cell repertoires in COVID-19. Libraries were prepared by immunoSEQ multiplex PCR; TCRdb keeps only in-frame clonotypes and omits some of them. The data hold approximately 97,000 clones, with 87% observed a single time. Input material: peripheral blood. These receptors all stem from a woman in her forties or fifties with COVID-19, enrolled during active disease.

Here the CDR3 reads CASSYPRDRQETQYF. The DNA for the CDR3 is TGTGCCAGCAGCTACCCGAGGGACAGGCAAGAGACCCAGTACTTC. This rearrangement joins TRBV7-9 to TRBJ2-5, with 8 bases identical to TRBD1. The CDR3 is made up of 15 amino acids. J gave up 2 bases and V 4 bases, and 6 bases lay outside the gene matches. CDR1 SEHNR and CDR2 FQNEAQ come from the germline V gene (reference sequence).

This clone has more than one count but fewer than ten. The rearrangement uses TRBV6-5 and TRBJ2-7, with 7 bases that match TRBD1. This CDR3 is 13 amino acids long. The germline V gene has CDR1 MNHEY and CDR2 SVGAGI. Trimming removed 6 bases from V and 6 bases from J; junction bases left unmatched: 8. The CDR3 region has the DNA TGTGCCAGCAGGGCCGGACAGGCGGGCGAGCAGTACTTC. This sequence encodes CASRAGQAGEQYF.

The J gene is TRBJ1-1, the V gene TRBV12-3 or TRBV12-4; TRBD1 matches at 7 bases. This CDR3 region has 12 residues. Trimming cost V 2 bases and J 10 bases; bases outside gene matches: 4. Here the CDR3 reads CASSLSPGGAFF. The DNA for the CDR3 is TGTGCCAGCAGTTTATCTCCAGGGGGAGCTTTCTTT.

V gene TRBV19 combines with J gene TRBJ2-2; TRBD1 is a possible D gene (5 bases). This CDR3 comprises 15 residues. V was clipped by 7 bases and J by 3 bases, with 15 bases between them. The germline V gene encodes CDR1 LNHDA and CDR2 SQIVND (reference sequence). The CDR3 is CASTPGRADTGELFF. CDR3 DNA: TGTGCCAGTACCCCAGGCAGGGCGGACACCGGGGAGCTGTTTTTT.

This rearrangement joins TRBV11-2 to TRBJ1-2; 8 bases are shared with TRBD1. Germline V gene sequence: CDR1 SGHAT, CDR2 FQNNGV. The ends lost 1 base at V and 1 base at J; junction bases unmatched: 2. The CDR3 sequence is 15 residues long. Written as DNA, the CDR3 is TGTGCCAGCAGCTTAGGGACAGGGCTTAACTATGGCTACACCTTC. This translates into CASSLGTGLNYGYTF.

The chain employs TRBV7-9 and TRBJ2-3; D remains ambiguous. Germline V gene lookup returns CDR1 SEHNR and CDR2 FQNEAQ (reference sequence). The CDR3 runs to 14 residues. V shed 5 bases and J shed 2 bases, with 11 bases lying between them. For the CDR3, the DNA is TGTGCCAGCAGCCTACCCGATCCCACAGATACGCAGTATTTT. Protein product: CASSLPDPTDTQYF.

The V and J genes are TRBV6-6 and TRBJ2-6, with D maybe TRBD1 (6 bases). The CDR3 has 13 residues. Germline assignment: CDR1 MNHNY and CDR2 SVGAGI (reference sequence). The V end was cut by 10 bases, the J end by 1 base, with 8 bases between. CDR3 in DNA: TGTGCCACCCAGGGGTCTGGGGCCAACGTCCTGACTTTC. Translated, it gives CATQGSGANVLTF.

This clone was detected once. V gene TRBV9 combines with J gene TRBJ1-2; D is possibly TRBD1 (6 bases). Germline V gene data show CDR1 as SGDLS and CDR2 as YYNGEE. This CDR3 is built from 15 residues. V dropped 2 bases and J dropped 6 bases, with 17 bases sitting between them. CDR3 in DNA: TGTGCCAGCAGCGTCATACAGGGTCTCGCGGATGGCTACACCTTC. It codes for CASSVIQGLADGYTF. Using reference TRBV9 and TRBJ1-2 for the parts outside the CDR3, the full variable domain is DSGVTQTPKHLITATGQRVTLRCSPRSGDLSVYWYQQSLDQGLQFLIQYYNGEERAKGNILERFSAQQFPDLHSELNLSSLELGDSALYFCASSVIQGLADGYTFGSGTRLTVV.

This chain links TRBV7-2 with TRBJ2-1, with TRBD2 as a possible D gene (7 bases). This CDR3 is 18 amino acids long. CDR1 and CDR2 from the germline V gene are SGHTA and FQGNSA. V was clipped by 3 bases and J by 2 bases, with 20 bases between them. CDR3 sequence (DNA): TGTGCCAGCAGCTTTTTAGGGGGGCGGGGGATTACCTACAATGAGCAGTTCTTC. Translated: CASSFLGGRGITYNEQFF.

This clone was recorded only once. The rearrangement joins TRBV7-9 to TRBJ2-7; TRBD1 aligns across 8 bases. Losses at the gene ends were 5 bases for V and 7 bases for J; bases not matched to a gene: 7. Germline V gives CDR1 SEHNR, CDR2 FQNEAQ (reference sequence). The CDR3 is 13 amino acids. CDR3 sequence: CASSPQGAGEQYF. CDR3 in DNA: TGTGCCAGCAGCCCCCAGGGGGCCGGGGAGCAGTACTTC.

The V gene is TRBV25-1, the J gene TRBJ2-5; D remains ambiguous. The germline gives CDR1 MGHDK, CDR2 SYGVNS. The length of the CDR3 is 12 residues. Trimming removed 3 bases from V and 9 bases from J, with 11 bases in between. The CDR3 reads CASSDNGGAQYF. CDR3 in DNA: TGTGCCAGCAGTGACAACGGCGGAGCCCAGTACTTC.

The V gene is TRBV6-2 or TRBV6-3, the J gene TRBJ2-5, with no clear D. Germline V lookup: CDR1 MNHEY, CDR2 SVGEGT. This CDR3 has 16 amino acids. The V end lost 5 bases, the J end lost 2 bases, and 18 bases lay between the germline ends. CDR3 loop: CASSPYVGSVQETQYF. The CDR3 DNA is TGTGCCAGCAGTCCCTATGTCGGTAGTGTTCAAGAGACCCAGTACTTC.

The J gene is TRBJ2-2, the V gene TRBV7-3; 9 bases fit TRBD2. Germline lookup yields CDR1 SGHTA and CDR2 FQGTGA. The trim removed 5 bases at V and 6 bases at J, leaving 13 bases unmatched. The CDR3 totals 17 residues. CDR3 bases: TGTGCCAGCAGCCCCAGTGCTGAGCGGGGGGCGGCCGGGGAGCTGTTTTTT. It codes for CASSPSAERGAAGELFF.

This rearrangement joins TRBV7-9 to TRBJ2-6, with 7 bases fitting TRBD2. This CDR3 spans 19 amino acids. With V trimmed by 5 bases and J by 0 bases, 13 bases remained unmatched. Germline-derived CDR1 and CDR2 are SEHNR and FQNEAQ (reference sequence). CDR3 sequence (DNA): TGTGCCAGCAGCCCACCGCCACGGGGGGTAGTCTCTGGGGCCAACGTCCTGACTTTC. Protein sequence: CASSPPPRGVVSGANVLTF.

This clone showed up just once. The chain recombines TRBV19 with TRBJ2-7; D is perhaps TRBD2 (7 bases). This CDR3 comprises 12 residues. Germline V CDR1 and CDR2: LNHDA, SQIVND (reference sequence). Deletions cut 4 bases from V and 7 bases from J, with 11 bases between. The CDR3 nucleotides read TGTGCCAGTAGTAGCAGGGGAGGGGAGCAGTACTTC. It codes for CASSSRGGEQYF.

The genes are TRBV6-5 and TRBJ1-5; a possible D gene is TRBD1 (5 bases). The germline gives CDR1 MNHEY, CDR2 SVGAGI. V lost 2 bases and J lost 0, with 8 bases in between. The CDR3 consists of 15 residues. The CDR3 DNA is TGTGCCAGCAGTTACGGACATAATAGCAATCAGCCCCAGCATTTT. It yields the protein CASSYGHNSNQPQHF.

The chain has TRBV12-3 or TRBV12-4 and TRBJ2-2; D is undetermined. Trimming took 1 base from V and 4 from J, leaving 4 bases between them. The CDR3 is 13 residues long. The CDR3 sequence: CASSLGSTGELFF. CDR3 DNA: TGTGCCAGCAGTTTAGGGAGCACCGGGGAGCTGTTTTTT.

CDR3 in amino acids: CASRKQDTEAFF. The DNA for the CDR3 is TGTGCCAGCAGGAAACAGGACACTGAAGCTTTCTTT. The chain recombines TRBV7-9 with TRBJ1-1, with D possibly TRBD1 on 5 matching bases. There are 12 residues in the CDR3. Trimming left V 6 bases short and J 3 bases short, with 8 bases between. Germline V gene data show CDR1 as SEHNR and CDR2 as FQNEAQ (reference sequence).

The CDR3 sequence is CASSLLAVGRAGELFF. As DNA, the CDR3 is TGTGCCAGCAGCTTGTTGGCGGTGGGGAGGGCCGGGGAGCTGTTTTTT. This rearrangement joins TRBV5-4 to TRBJ2-2; 7 positions agree with TRBD2. This CDR3 contains 16 residues. CDR1 SGHNT and CDR2 YYREEE come from the germline V gene (reference sequence). The ends lost 1 base at V and 6 bases at J; junction bases unmatched: 9.

V and J are TRBV3-1 (or the pseudogene TRBV3-2) and TRBJ2-7, with D possibly being TRBD1 (5 bases). The CDR3 contains 13 residues. Germline assignment: CDR1 LGHDT and CDR2 YNNKEL (reference sequence). The V gene lost 3 bases and the J gene lost 2 bases, with 8 bases spanning the gap. CDR3 nucleotides: TGTGCCAGCAGCCACCGACAGCCCTACGAGCAGTACTTC. It translates to CASSHRQPYEQYF.

In its sample, this clone was seen a few times. V is TRBV28 and J is TRBJ1-6, with TRBD1 matching 9 bases. The germline CDR1 and CDR2 sequences are MDHEN and SYDVKM. CDR3 size: 20 residues. V lost 5 bases and J lost 0; bases outside the gene matches: 14. The CDR3 nucleotides are TGTGCCAGCAGTACCCCCGGGACAGGGAGATCAAGCTCCTATAATTCACCCCTCCACTTT. It yields the protein CASSTPGTGRSSSYNSPLHF.

V and J are TRBV6-2 or TRBV6-3 and TRBJ2-4, with 14 positions matching TRBD2. Trimming removed 4 bases from V and 3 bases from J; junction bases left unmatched: 5. CDR1 and CDR2 (germline): MNHEY, SVGEGT. The CDR3 loop spans 17 amino acids. The DNA of the CDR3 is TGTGCCAGCAGTTTGACTAGCGGGGGGGCCGTCAAAAACATTCAGTACTTC. Its translation: CASSLTSGGAVKNIQYF.

The chain combines TRBV12-3 or TRBV12-4 with TRBJ2-1; possible D gene TRBD2, 5 bases. Deletions cut 4 bases from V and 4 bases from J, with 8 bases between. The CDR3 totals 13 residues. The CDR3 sequence is CASSYGEYNEQFF. For the CDR3, the DNA is TGTGCCAGCAGTTACGGGGAGTACAATGAGCAGTTCTTC.

The V call is TRBV5-8, the J call TRBJ2-3, with TRBD2 identical over 11 bases. CDR3 length: 16 amino acids. J lost 2 bases, V lost 4 bases, and 6 bases had no gene match. Germline CDR1 and CDR2: SGHTS and YDEGEE. The chain's CDR3 is CASSETTSGATDTQYF. In nucleotides, the CDR3 is TGTGCCAGCAGCGAAACGACTAGCGGGGCCACAGATACGCAGTATTTT.

The V and J genes are TRBV27 and TRBJ1-6; TRBD1 aligns across 7 bases. Germline trimming cut 3 bases from V and 8 bases from J; bases unmatched to any gene: 7. The CDR3 sequence is 15 residues long. Germline CDR1 and CDR2: MNHEY and SMNVEV (reference sequence). CDR3 sequence (DNA): TGTGCCAGCAGTTTCACCCCGACAGGGTATTCACCCCTCCACTTT. Residues: CASSFTPTGYSPLHF.

V gene TRBV2 combines with J gene TRBJ2-7, with TRBD1 identical over 10 bases. CDR1 is SNHLY, CDR2 FYNNEI, per germline. J gave up 4 bases and V 2 bases, and 5 bases lay outside the gene matches. This CDR3 is built from 15 residues. CDR3 sequence: CASSEQDRGRYEQYF. CDR3 nucleotides: TGTGCCAGCAGTGAACAGGACAGGGGGAGGTACGAGCAGTACTTC.

This clone came up a few times. CDR3 in DNA: TGTGCCAGCACCCCCACGAACACCGGGGAGCTGTTTTTT. Encoded protein: CASTPTNTGELFF. The J gene is TRBJ2-2, the V gene TRBV7-9; D ambiguous. V was trimmed by 7 bases and J by 0 bases, leaving 6 bases between them. This CDR3 has 13 residues. The germline gives CDR1 SEHNR, CDR2 FQNEAQ (reference sequence).

The chain uses TRBV28 and TRBJ2-7; 9 nucleotides align to TRBD1. The CDR3 totals 19 residues. Germline V gene lookup returns CDR1 MDHEN and CDR2 SYDVKM. With 4 bases clipped from V and 1 base from J, the junction kept 17 bases outside the gene matches. The CDR3 sequence is CASSSIYGDRDRVSYEQYF. CDR3 in DNA: TGTGCCAGCAGTTCAATATATGGGGACCGGGACAGGGTATCCTACGAGCAGTACTTC.

The chain has TRBV5-1 and TRBJ2-7; 7 nucleotides line up with TRBD2. Trimming took 4 bases from V and 7 from J; bases not matched to a gene: 8. This CDR3 contains 13 residues. The germline CDR1 and CDR2 sequences are SGHRS and YFSETQ. The CDR3 protein is CASSLREEWEQYF. The CDR3 DNA sequence: TGCGCCAGCAGCCTTCGGGAGGAGTGGGAGCAGTACTTC.